This paragraph reports one T cell receptor (beta chain). Researchers prepared the TCRbeta library using unique molecular identifiers, the study reports. TCRdb itself ran the PCR reads through MiXCR, one entry per CDR3 protein. The repertoire consists of about 250,000 distinct CDR3 sequences, with under 30% occurring once and the leading ten covering about 5%. Deletions cut 4 bases from V and 9 bases from J, with 22 bases between. CDR3 length equals 16 residues. Germline V gene sequence: CDR1 MNHEY, CDR2 SVGEGT. These data belong to a study of T-cell reconstitution after alpha-beta-depleted transplantation in children.

The chain is built from TRBV6-2 or TRBV6-3 and TRBJ2-4, with D perhaps TRBD2 (6 bases). Sample: PBMCs, mostly from graft donor cells, taken 360 days after TCRalphabeta/CD19-depleted stem cell transplant. The source is a female patient between 2 and 15 years old who had a stem cell transplant for congenital amegakaryocytic thrombocytopenia, so the T cells may come from the graft donor. The CDR3: CASSLGRRVSGGIQYF. The CDR3 region has the DNA TGTGCCAGCAGTTTAGGTCGTCGGGTTAGCGGCGGCATTCAGTACTTC.